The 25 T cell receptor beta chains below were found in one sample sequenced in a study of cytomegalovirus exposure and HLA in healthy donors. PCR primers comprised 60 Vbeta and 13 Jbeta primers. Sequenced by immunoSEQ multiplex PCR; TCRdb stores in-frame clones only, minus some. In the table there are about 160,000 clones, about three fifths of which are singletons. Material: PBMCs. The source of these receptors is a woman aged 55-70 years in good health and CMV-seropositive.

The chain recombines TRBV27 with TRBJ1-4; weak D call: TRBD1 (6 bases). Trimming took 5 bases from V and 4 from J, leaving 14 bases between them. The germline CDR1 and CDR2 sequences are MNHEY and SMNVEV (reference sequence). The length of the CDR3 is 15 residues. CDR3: CASSRRGGVNEKLFF. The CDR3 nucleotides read TGTGCCAGCAGTCGAAGGGGGGGGGTTAATGAAAAACTGTTTTTT.

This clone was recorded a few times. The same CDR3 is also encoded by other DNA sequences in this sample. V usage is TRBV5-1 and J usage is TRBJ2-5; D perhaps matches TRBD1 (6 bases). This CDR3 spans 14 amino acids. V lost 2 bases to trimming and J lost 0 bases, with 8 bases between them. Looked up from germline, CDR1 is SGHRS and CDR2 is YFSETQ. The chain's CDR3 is CASSLGTNQETQYF. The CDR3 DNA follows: TGCGCCAGCAGCTTAGGGACAAACCAAGAGACCCAGTACTTC. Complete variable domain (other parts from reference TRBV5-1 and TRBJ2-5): KAGVTQTPRYLIKTRGQQVTLSCSPISGHRSVSWYQQTPGQGLQFLFEYFSETQRNKGNFPGRFSGRQFSNSRSEMNVSTLELGDSALYLCASSLGTNQETQYFGPGTRLLVL.

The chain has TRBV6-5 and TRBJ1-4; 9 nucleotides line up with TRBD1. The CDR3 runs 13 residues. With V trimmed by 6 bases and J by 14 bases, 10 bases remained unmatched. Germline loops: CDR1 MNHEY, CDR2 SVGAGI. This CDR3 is CASSSGTGRVLFF. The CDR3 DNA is TGTGCCAGCAGCTCCGGGACAGGGAGGGTGCTGTTTTTT.

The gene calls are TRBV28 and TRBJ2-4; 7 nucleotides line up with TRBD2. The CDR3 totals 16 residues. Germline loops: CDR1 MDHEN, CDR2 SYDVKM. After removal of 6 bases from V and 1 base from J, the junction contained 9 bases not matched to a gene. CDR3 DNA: TGTGCCAGCAGCCCTCTAGCGGAGGGGGCCAAAAACATTCAGTACTTC. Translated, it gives CASSPLAEGAKNIQYF.

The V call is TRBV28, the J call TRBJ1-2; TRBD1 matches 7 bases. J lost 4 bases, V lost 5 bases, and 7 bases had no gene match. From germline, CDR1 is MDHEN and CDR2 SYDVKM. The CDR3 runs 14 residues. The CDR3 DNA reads TGTGCCAGCAGTCCTCAGGGGGGTCCCTATGGCTACACCTTC. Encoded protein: CASSPQGGPYGYTF.

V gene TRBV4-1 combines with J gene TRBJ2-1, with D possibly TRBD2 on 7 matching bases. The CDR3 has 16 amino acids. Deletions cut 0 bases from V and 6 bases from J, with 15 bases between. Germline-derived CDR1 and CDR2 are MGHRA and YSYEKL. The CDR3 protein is CASSQDRAGEGNEQFF. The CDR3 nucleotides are TGCGCCAGCAGCCAAGATAGGGCAGGGGAGGGCAATGAGCAGTTCTTC.

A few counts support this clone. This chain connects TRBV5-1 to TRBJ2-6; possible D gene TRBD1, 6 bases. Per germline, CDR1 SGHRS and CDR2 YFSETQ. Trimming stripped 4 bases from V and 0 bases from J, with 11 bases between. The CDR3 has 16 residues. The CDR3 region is CASSVQGVSGANVLTF. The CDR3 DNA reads TGCGCCAGCAGCGTACAGGGTGTCTCTGGGGCCAACGTCCTGACTTTC. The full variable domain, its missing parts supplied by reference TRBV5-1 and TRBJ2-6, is KAGVTQTPRYLIKTRGQQVTLSCSPISGHRSVSWYQQTPGQGLQFLFEYFSETQRNKGNFPGRFSGRQFSNSRSEMNVSTLELGDSALYLCASSVQGVSGANVLTFGAGSRLTVL.

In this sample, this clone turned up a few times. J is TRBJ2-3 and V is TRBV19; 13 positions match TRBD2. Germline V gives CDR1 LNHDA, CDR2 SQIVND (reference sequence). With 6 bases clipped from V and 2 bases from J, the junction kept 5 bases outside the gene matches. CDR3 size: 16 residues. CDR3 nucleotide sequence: TGTGCCAGTAGGCCGGGACTAGCGGGATCCACAGATACGCAGTATTTT. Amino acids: CASRPGLAGSTDTQYF. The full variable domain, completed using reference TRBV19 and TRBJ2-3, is DGGITQSPKYLFRKEGQNVTLSCEQNLNHDAMYWYRQDPGQGLRLIYYSQIVNDFQKGDIAEGYSVSREKKESFPLTVTSAQKNPTAFYLCASRPGLAGSTDTQYFGPGTRLTVL.

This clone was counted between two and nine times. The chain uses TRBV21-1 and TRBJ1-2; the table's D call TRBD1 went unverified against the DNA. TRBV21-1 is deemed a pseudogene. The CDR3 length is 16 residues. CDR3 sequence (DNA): TGTGCCAGCAGCACGGCTAAGGGTACAGGGAACTATGGCTACACCTTC. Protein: CASSTAKGTGNYGYTF.

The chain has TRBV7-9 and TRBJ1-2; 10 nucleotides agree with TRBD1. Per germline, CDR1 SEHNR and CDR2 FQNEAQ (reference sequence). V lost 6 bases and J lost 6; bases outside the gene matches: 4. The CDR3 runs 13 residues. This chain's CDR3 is CASREGTGDGYTF. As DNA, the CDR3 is TGTGCCAGCAGGGAAGGGACAGGGGATGGCTACACCTTC.

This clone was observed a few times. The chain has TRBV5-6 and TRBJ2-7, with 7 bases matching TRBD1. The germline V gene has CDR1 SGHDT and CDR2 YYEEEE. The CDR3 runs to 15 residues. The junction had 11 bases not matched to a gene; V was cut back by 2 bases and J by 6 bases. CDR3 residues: CASSFVKGALLEQYF. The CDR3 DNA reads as TGTGCCAGCAGCTTCGTGAAGGGGGCGCTTCTCGAGCAGTACTTC.

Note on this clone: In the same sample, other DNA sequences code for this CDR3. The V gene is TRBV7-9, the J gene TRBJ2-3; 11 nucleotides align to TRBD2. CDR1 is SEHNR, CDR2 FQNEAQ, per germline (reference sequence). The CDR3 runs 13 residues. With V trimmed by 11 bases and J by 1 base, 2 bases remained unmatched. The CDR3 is CASLAGGTDTQYF. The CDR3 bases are TGTGCCTCACTAGCGGGGGGCACAGATACGCAGTATTTT.

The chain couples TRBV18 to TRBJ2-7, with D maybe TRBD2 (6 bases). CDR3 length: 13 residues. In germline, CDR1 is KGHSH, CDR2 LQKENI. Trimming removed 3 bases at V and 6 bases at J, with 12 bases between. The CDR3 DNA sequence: TGTGCCAGCTCACCCGACCGGACTATCGAGCAGTACTTC. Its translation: CASSPDRTIEQYF.

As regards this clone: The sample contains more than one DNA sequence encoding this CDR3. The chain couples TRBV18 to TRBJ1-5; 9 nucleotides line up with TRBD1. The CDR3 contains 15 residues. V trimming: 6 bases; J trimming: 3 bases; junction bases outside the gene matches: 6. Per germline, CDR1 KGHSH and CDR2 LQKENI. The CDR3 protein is CASSAGTGINQPQHF. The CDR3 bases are TGTGCCAGCTCGGCTGGGACAGGGATCAATCAGCCCCAGCATTTT.

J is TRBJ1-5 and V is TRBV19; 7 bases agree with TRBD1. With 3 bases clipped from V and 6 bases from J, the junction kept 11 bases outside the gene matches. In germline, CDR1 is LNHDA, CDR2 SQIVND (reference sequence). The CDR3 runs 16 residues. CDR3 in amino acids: CASSMVTGEVTQPQHF. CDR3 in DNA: TGTGCCAGTAGTATGGTTACAGGGGAAGTCACTCAGCCCCAGCATTTT.

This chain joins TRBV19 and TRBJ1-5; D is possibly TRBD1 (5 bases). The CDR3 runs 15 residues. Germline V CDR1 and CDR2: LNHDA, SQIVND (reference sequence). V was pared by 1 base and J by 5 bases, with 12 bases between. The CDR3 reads CASSIAGGFDQPQHF. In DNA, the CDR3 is TGTGCCAGTAGTATAGCGGGGGGGTTTGATCAGCCCCAGCATTTT.

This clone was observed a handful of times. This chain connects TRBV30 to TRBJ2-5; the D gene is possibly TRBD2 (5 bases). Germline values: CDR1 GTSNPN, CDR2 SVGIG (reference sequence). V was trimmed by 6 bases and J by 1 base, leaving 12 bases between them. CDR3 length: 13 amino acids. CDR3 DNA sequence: TGTGCCTGTCAAACTAGGCTCCAAGAGACCCAGTACTTC. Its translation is CACQTRLQETQYF.

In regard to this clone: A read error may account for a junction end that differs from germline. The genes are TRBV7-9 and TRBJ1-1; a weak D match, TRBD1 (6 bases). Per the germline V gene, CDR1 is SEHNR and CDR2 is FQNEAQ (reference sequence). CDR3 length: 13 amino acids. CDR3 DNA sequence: TGTTCCAGCAGCCAACAGGGCAGTTCGGAAGCTTTCTTT. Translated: CSSSQQGSSEAFF.

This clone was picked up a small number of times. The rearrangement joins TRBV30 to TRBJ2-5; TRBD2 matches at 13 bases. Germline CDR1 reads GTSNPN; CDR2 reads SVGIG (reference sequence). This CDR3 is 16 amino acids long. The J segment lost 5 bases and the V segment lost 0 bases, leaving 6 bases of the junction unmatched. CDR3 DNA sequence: TGTGCCTGGAGTGTAGGGACTAGCGGGACGGGGGAGACCCAGTACTTC. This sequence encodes CAWSVGTSGTGETQYF.

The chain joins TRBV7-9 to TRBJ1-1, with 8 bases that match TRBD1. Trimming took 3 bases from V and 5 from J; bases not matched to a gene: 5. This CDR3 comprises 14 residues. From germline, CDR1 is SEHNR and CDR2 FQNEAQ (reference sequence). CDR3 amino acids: CASSFQGADTEAFF. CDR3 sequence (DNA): TGTGCCAGCAGCTTTCAGGGGGCGGATACTGAAGCTTTCTTT.

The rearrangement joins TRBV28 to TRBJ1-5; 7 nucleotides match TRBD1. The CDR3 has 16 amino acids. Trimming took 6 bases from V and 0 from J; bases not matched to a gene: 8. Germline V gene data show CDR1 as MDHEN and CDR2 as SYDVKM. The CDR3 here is CASRQGQLNSNQPQHF. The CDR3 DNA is TGTGCCAGCAGACAGGGACAGCTAAATAGCAATCAGCCCCAGCATTTT.

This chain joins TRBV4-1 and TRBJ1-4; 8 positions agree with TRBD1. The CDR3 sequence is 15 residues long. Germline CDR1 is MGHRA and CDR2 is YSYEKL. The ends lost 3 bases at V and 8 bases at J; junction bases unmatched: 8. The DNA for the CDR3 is TGCGCCAGCAGCCAGACCGGGACAGGTTCCGAAAAACTGTTTTTT. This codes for CASSQTGTGSEKLFF.

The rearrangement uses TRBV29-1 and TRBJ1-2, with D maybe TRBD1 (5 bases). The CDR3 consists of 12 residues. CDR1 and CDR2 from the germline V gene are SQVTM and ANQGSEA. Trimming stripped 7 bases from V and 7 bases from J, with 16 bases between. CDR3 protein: CSATEEGSGYTF. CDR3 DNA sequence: TGCAGCGCAACTGAGGAGGGGTCTGGCTACACCTTC. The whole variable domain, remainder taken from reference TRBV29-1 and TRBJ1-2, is SAVISQKPSRDICQRGTSLTIQCQVDSQVTMMFWYRQQPGQSLTLIATANQGSEATYESGFVIDKFPISRPNLTFSTLTVSNMSPEDSSIYLCSATEEGSGYTFGSGTRLTVV.

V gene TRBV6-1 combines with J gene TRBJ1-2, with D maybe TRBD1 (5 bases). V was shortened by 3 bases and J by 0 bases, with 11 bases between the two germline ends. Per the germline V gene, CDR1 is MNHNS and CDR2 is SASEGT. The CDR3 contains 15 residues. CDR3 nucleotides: TGTGCCAGCAGTGAGTCAACAGGATCTAACTATGGCTACACCTTC. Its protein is CASSESTGSNYGYTF.

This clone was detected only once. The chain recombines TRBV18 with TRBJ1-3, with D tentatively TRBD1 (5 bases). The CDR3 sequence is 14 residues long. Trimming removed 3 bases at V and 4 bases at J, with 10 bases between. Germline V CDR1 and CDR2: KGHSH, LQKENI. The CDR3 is CASSPGGTGNTIYF. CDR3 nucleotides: TGTGCCAGCTCACCGGGAGGGACCGGAAACACCATATATTTT.